This TCR beta chain is drawn from a study of T cells in Graves' hyperthyroidism and ophthalmopathy. Amplification yielded TCR beta CDR3 regions, with RNA transcripts as the source. The HTBI primer set drove a first-round RT-PCR of the TCR CDR3. TCRdb used MiXCR to reprocess the multiplex PCR reads, holding one entry per CDR3 protein. Here the sample spans roughly 570,000 distinct CDR3 sequences, more than 45% being singletons. Germline V gene data show CDR1 as KGHDR and CDR2 as SFDVKD. The CDR3 is 17 amino acids. The V segment lost 1 base and the J segment 0 bases; nucleotides outside the gene matches: 5.

Sequencing used peripheral blood or thyroid tissue (not recorded which). V usage is TRBV24-1 and J usage is TRBJ2-3, with 8 bases that match TRBD2. The receptor was isolated from a young woman with Graves' hyperthyroidism. CDR3 DNA: TGTGCCACCAGTGATTTCGGGTCTAGCGGGAGCACAGATACGCAGTATTTT. This codes for CATSDFGSSGSTDTQYF.